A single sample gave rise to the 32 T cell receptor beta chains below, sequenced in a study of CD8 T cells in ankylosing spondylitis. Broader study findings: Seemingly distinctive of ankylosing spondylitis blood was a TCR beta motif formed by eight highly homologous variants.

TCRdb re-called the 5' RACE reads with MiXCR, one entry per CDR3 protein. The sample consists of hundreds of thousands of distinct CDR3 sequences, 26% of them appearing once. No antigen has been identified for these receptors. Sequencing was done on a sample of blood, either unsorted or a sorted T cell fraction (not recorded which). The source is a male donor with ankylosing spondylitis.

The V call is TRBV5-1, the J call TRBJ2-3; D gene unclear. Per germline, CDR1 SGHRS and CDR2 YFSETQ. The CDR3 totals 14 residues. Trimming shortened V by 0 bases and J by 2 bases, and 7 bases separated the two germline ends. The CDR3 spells CASSLEVTTDTQYF. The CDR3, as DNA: TGCGCCAGCAGCTTGGAGGTCACCACAGATACGCAGTATTTT.

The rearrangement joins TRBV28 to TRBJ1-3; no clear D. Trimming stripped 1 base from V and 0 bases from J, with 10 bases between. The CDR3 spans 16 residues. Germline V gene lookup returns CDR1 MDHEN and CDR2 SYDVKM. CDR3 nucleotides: TGTGCCAGCAGTTTATTATTCCGGACCTCTGGAAACACCATATATTTT. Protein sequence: CASSLLFRTSGNTIYF.

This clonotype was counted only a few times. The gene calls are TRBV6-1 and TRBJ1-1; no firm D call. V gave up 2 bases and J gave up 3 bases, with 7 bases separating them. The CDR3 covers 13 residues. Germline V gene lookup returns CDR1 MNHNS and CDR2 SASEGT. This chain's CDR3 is CASSELRDTEAFF. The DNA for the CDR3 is TGTGCCAGCAGTGAACTTAGAGACACTGAAGCTTTCTTT.

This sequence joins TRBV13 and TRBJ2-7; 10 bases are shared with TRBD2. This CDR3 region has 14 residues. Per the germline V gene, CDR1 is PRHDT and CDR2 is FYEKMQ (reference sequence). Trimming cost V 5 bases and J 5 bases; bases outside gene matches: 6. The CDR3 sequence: CASSIASGSNEQYF. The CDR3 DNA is TGTGCCAGCAGCATCGCTAGCGGGAGCAACGAGCAGTACTTC.

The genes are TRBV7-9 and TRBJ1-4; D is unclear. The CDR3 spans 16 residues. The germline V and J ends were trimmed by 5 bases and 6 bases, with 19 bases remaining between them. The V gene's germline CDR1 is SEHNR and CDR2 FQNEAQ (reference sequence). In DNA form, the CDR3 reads TGTGCCAGCAGCCCTATAGGAAAAGGGAGGGATGAAAAACTGTTTTTT. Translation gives CASSPIGKGRDEKLFF.

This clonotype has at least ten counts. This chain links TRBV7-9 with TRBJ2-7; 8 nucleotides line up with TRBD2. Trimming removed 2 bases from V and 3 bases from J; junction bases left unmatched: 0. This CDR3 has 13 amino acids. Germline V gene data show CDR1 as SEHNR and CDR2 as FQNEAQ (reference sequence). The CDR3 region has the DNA TGTGCCAGCAGCTTAACTAGCGGCTACGAGCAGTACTTC. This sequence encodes CASSLTSGYEQYF.

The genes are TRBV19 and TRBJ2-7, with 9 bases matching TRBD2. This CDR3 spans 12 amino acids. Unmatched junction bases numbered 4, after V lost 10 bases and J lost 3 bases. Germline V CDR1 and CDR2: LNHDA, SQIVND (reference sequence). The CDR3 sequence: CATASGNYEQYF. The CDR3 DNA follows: TGTGCCACTGCTAGCGGGAACTACGAGCAGTACTTC.

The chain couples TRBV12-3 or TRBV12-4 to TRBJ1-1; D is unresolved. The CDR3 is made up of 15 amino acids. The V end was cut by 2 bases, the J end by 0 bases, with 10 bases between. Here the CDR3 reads CASSLSGRLNTEAFF. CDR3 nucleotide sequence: TGTGCCAGCAGTTTATCTGGACGGTTGAACACTGAAGCTTTCTTT.

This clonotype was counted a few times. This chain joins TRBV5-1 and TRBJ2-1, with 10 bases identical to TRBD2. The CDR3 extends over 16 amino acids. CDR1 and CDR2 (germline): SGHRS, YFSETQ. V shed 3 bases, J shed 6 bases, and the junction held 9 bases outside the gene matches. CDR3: CASSWGASGRLNEQFF. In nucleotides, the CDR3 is TGCGCCAGCAGCTGGGGGGCTAGCGGGAGACTCAATGAGCAGTTCTTC. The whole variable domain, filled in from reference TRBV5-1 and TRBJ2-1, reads KAGVTQTPRYLIKTRGQQVTLSCSPISGHRSVSWYQQTPGQGLQFLFEYFSETQRNKGNFPGRFSGRQFSNSRSEMNVSTLELGDSALYLCASSWGASGRLNEQFFGPGTRLTVL.

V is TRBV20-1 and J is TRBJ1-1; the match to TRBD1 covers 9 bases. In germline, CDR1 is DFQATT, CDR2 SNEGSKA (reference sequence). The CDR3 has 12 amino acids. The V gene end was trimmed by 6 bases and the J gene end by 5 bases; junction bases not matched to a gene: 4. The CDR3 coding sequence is TGCAGTGCCAACAGGGGGCTAACTGAAGCTTTCTTT. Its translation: CSANRGLTEAFF.

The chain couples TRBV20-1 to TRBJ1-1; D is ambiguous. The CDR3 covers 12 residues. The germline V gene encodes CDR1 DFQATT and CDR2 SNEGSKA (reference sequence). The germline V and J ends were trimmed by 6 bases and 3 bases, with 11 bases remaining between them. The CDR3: CSAPREYTEAFF. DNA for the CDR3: TGCAGTGCGCCGAGGGAGTACACTGAAGCTTTCTTT.

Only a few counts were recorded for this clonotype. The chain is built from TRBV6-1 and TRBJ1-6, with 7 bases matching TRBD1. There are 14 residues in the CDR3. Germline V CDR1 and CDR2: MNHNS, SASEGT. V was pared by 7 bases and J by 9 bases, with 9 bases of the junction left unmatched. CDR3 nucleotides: TGTGCCAGCACCATGGGACAGCATGCTTCACCCCTCCACTTT. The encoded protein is CASTMGQHASPLHF.

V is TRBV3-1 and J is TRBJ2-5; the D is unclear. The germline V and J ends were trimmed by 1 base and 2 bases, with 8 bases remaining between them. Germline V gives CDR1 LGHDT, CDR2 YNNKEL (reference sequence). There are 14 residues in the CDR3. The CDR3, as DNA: TGTGCCAGCAGCCAAGTCGGGCTGCAAGAGACCCAGTACTTC. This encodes CASSQVGLQETQYF.

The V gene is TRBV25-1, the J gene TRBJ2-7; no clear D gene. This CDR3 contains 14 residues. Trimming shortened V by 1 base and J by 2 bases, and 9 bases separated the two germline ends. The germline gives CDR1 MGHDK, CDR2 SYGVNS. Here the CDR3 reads CASSEFTETYEQYF. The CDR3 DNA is TGTGCCAGCAGTGAATTTACAGAAACCTACGAGCAGTACTTC.

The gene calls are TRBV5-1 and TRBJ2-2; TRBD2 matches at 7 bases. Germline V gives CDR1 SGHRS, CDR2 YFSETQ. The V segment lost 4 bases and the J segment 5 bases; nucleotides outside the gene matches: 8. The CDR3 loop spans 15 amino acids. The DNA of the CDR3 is TGCGCCAGCAGCCCCCGTACTAGCGTTACCGGGGAGCTGTTTTTT. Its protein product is CASSPRTSVTGELFF.

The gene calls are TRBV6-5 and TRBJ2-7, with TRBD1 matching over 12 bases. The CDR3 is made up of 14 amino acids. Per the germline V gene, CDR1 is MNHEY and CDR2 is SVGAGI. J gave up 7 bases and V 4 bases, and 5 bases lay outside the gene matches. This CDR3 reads CASSFGTGGLEQYV. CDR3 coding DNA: TGTGCCAGCAGTTTTGGGACAGGGGGCCTAGAGCAGTACGTC.

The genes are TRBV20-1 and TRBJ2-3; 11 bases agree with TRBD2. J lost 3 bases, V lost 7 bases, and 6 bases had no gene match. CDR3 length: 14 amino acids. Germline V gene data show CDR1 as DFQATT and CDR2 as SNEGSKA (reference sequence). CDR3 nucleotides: TGCAGTGGAGTAGCGGGAGGGGGGACAGATACGCAGTATTTT. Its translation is CSGVAGGGTDTQYF.

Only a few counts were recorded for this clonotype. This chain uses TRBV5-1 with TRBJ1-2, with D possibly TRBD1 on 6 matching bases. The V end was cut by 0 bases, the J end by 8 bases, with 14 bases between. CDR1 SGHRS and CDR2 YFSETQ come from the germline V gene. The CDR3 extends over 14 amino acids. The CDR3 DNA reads TGCGCCAGCAGCTTGGACAGGGTCCTAGAGGGCTACACCTTC. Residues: CASSLDRVLEGYTF.

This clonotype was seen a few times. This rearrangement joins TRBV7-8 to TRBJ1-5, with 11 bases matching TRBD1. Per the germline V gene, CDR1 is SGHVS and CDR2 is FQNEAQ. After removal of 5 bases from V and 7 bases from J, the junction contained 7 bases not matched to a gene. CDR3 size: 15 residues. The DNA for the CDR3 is TGTGCCAGCAGCCCCGGACAGGGGGCAGGCCAGCCCCAGCATTTT. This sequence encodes CASSPGQGAGQPQHF.

The CDR3 DNA is TGCGCCAGCAGCTTGGCTTGGACTAGCAGGCCAGATACGCAGTATTTT. Translation gives CASSLAWTSRPDTQYF. The chain recombines TRBV5-1 with TRBJ2-3; TRBD2 aligns across 8 bases. The CDR3 has 16 residues. The V gene's germline CDR1 is SGHRS and CDR2 YFSETQ. V shed 0 bases and J 4 bases; nucleotides not matched to a gene: 7.

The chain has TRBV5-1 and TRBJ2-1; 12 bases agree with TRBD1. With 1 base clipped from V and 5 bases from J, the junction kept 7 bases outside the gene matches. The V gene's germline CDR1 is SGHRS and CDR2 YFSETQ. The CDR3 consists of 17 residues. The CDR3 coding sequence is TGCGCCAGCAGCTTGCCCGGGACAGGGGGCGCAAACAATGAGCAGTTCTTC. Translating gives CASSLPGTGGANNEQFF. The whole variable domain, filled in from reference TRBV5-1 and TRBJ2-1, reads KAGVTQTPRYLIKTRGQQVTLSCSPISGHRSVSWYQQTPGQGLQFLFEYFSETQRNKGNFPGRFSGRQFSNSRSEMNVSTLELGDSALYLCASSLPGTGGANNEQFFGPGTRLTVL.

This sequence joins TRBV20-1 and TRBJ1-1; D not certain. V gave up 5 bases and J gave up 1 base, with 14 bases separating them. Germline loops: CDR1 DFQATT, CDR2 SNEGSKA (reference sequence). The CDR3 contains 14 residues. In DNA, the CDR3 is TGCAGTGCTCAGACTCCTGCAGGGAACACTGAAGCTTTCTTT. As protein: CSAQTPAGNTEAFF.

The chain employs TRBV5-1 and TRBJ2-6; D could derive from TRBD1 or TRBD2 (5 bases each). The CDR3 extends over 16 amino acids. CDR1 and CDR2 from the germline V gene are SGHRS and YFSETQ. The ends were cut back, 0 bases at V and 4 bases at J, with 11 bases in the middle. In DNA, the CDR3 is TGCGCCAGCAGCTTGGTTCCTGGGACCGGGGCCAACGTCCTGACTTTC. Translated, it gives CASSLVPGTGANVLTF.

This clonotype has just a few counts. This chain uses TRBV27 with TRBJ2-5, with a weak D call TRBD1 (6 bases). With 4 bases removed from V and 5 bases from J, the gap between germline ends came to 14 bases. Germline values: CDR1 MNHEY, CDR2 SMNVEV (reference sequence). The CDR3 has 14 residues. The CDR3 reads CASSSQGEAETQYF. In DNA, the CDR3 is TGTGCCAGCAGTTCACAGGGAGAGGCGGAGACCCAGTACTTC.

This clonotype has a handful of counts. CDR3 in DNA: TGCGCCAGCAGCTACGGGGGAACGGCTAGGAATGAAAAACTGTTTTTT. It specifies CASSYGGTARNEKLFF. The V call is TRBV5-1, the J call TRBJ1-4; TRBD1 is a possible D gene (5 bases). The CDR3 spans 16 residues. The V and J ends lost 3 bases and 5 bases respectively, with 17 bases between them. CDR1 is SGHRS and CDR2 is YFSETQ in the germline V gene. Combining the CDR3 with reference TRBV5-1 and TRBJ1-4 gives the whole variable domain KAGVTQTPRYLIKTRGQQVTLSCSPISGHRSVSWYQQTPGQGLQFLFEYFSETQRNKGNFPGRFSGRQFSNSRSEMNVSTLELGDSALYLCASSYGGTARNEKLFFGSGTQLSVL.

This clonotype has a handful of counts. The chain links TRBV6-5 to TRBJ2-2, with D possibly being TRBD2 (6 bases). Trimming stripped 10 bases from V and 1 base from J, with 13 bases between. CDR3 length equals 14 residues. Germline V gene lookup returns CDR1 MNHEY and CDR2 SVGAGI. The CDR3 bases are TGTGCCACGCGTTACGGGAGGAACACCGGGGAGCTGTTTTTT. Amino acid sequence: CATRYGRNTGELFF.

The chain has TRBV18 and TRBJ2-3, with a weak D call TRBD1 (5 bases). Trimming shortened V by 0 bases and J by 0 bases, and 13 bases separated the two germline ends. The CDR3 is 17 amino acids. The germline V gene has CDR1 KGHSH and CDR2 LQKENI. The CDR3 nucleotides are TGTGCCAGCTCACCACCCGTCCAGGGAACGAGCACAGATACGCAGTATTTT. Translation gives CASSPPVQGTSTDTQYF.

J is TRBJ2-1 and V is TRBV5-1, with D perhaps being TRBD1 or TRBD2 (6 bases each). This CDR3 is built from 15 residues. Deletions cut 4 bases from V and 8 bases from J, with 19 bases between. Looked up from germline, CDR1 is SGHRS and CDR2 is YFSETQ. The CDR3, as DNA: TGCGCCAGCAGCCCCAGGTCTCCTAGGGGGGATGAGCAGTTCTTC. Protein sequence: CASSPRSPRGDEQFF.

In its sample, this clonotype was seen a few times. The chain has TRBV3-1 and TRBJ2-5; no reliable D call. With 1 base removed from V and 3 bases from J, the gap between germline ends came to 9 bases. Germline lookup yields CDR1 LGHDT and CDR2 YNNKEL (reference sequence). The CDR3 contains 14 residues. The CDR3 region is CASSQVGRKETQYF. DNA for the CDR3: TGTGCCAGCAGCCAAGTCGGACGGAAAGAGACCCAGTACTTC.

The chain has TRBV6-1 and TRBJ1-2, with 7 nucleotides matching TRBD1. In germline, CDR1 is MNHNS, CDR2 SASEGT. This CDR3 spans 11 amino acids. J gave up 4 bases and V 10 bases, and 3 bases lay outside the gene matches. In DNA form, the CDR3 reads TGTGCCACCGGGGACAGCTATGGCTACACCTTC. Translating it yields CATGDSYGYTF.

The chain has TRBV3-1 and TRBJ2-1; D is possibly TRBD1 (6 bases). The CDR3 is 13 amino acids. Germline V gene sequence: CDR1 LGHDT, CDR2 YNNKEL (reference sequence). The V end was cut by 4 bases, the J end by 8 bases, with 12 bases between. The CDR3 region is CASSLHEGDEQFF. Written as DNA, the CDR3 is TGTGCCAGCAGCCTCCATGAGGGGGATGAGCAGTTCTTC.

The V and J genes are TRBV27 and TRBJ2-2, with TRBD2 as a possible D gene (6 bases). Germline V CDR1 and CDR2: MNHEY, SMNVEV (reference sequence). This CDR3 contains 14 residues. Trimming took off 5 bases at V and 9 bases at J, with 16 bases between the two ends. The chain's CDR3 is CASSALAEGWELFF. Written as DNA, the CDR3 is TGTGCCAGCAGTGCCCTTGCGGAGGGGTGGGAGCTGTTTTTT.